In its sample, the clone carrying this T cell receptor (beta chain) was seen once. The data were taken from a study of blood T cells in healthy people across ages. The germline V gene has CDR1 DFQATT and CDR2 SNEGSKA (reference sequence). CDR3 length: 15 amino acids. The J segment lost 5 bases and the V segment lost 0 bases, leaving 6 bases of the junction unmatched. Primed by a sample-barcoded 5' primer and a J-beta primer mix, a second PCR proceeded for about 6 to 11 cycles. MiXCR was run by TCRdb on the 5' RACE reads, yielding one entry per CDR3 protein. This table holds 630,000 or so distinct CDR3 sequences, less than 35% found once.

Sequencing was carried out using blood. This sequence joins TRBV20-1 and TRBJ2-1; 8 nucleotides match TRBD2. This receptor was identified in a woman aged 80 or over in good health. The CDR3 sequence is CSARDIRRGDNEQFF. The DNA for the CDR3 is TGCAGTGCTAGAGATATCCGGCGGGGGGACAATGAGCAGTTCTTC.